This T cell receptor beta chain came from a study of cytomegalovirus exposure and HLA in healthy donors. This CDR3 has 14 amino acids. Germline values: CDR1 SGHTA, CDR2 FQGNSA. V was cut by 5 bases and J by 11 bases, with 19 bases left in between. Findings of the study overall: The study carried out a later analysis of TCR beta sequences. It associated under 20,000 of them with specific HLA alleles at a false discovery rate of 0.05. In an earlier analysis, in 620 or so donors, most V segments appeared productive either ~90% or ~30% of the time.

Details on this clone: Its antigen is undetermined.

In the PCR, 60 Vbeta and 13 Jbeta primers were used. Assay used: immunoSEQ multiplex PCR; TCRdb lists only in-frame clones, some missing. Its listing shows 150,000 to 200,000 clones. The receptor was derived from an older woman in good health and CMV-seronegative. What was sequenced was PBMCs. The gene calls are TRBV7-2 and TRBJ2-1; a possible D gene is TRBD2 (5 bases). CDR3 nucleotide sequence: TGTGCCAGCAGCGTAGAATCCTTAAGCGGCCAGCAGTTCTTC. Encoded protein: CASSVESLSGQQFF.